Below are 13 T cell receptor beta chains sequenced from a single sample in a study of immune heterogeneity within non-small cell lung tumors. Each sample used approximately 0.55 ug of genomic DNA from bulk tumor tissue. Biopsies, several per primary tumor and spaced far apart, were collected during surgery. Patients with untreated, newly diagnosed non-small cell lung cancer underwent curative surgery. Multiplex PCR amplified TCR beta CDR3 with 32 V and 13 J primers. TCRdb independently ran MiXCR on the multiplex PCR reads; one entry per CDR3 protein. In the table there are around 9,200 distinct CDR3 sequences, around 29% of which are singletons. The sample consisted of lung tumor tissue. The receptors originated from a man aged 55 to 70 with non-small cell lung cancer.

This clonotype is categorized as medium-sized (0.01 to 0.1%). This sequence joins TRBV5-1 and TRBJ2-7, with 7 bases lining up with TRBD2. V lost 3 bases and J lost 0; bases outside the gene matches: 12. CDR3 length: 17 amino acids. The germline CDR1 and CDR2 sequences are SGHRS and YFSETQ. The CDR3 reads CASSSGTVGGFSYEQYF. The CDR3 DNA is TGCGCCAGCAGCTCGGGGACCGTCGGGGGGTTCTCCTACGAGCAGTACTTC.

The chain uses TRBV5-5 and TRBJ2-5; TRBD1 matches 9 bases. The CDR3 is 23 residues long. V lost 0 bases, J lost 2 bases, and 26 bases stayed unmatched. From germline, CDR1 is SGHKS and CDR2 YYEKEE (reference sequence). CDR3 region: CASSLVSATVGQGPLLPQETQYF. Here the CDR3 DNA reads TGTGCCAGCAGCTTGGTTTCGGCAACCGTGGGACAGGGTCCCCTGCTACCTCAAGAGACCCAGTACTTC.

Regarding this clonotype: This may be a read error: a much more frequent sequence differs by one nucleotide. The gene calls are TRBV2 and TRBJ2-7, with D unclear. Trimming left V 6 bases short and J 0 bases short, with 6 bases between. Looked up from germline, CDR1 is SNHLY and CDR2 is FYNNEI. The CDR3 spans 12 residues. Here the CDR3 reads CASRGISYEQYF. The DNA for the CDR3 is TGTGCCAGCAGGGGGATCTCCTACGAGCAGTACTTC.

A single count supports this clonotype. This may come from a read error, since a much larger clone is one base off. A read error is likely, as this CDR3 ends without the conserved phenylalanine or tryptophan. The genes are TRBV6-1 and TRBJ1-5, with TRBD1 as a possible D gene (6 bases). Germline V CDR1 and CDR2: MNHNS, SASEGT. This CDR3 is built from 13 residues. The germline V and J ends were trimmed by 6 bases and 3 bases, with 9 bases remaining between them. CDR3 DNA: TGTGCCAGCAGCTGGGACAACAATCAGCCCCAGCATCTT. As protein: CASSWDNNQPQHL.

Ten or more counts support this clonotype. This chain connects TRBV30 to TRBJ1-3; D gene uncertain. Germline CDR1 and CDR2: GTSNPN and SVGIG (reference sequence). This CDR3 region has 13 residues. The V end was cut by 0 bases, the J end by 0 bases, with 3 bases between. CDR3: CAWSVNSGNTIYF. CDR3 bases: TGTGCCTGGAGTGTAAACTCTGGAAACACCATATATTTT.

This sequence joins TRBV20-1 and TRBJ1-2; unclear D gene. Germline CDR1 is DFQATT and CDR2 is SNEGSKA (reference sequence). The CDR3 totals 11 residues. Deletions cut 3 bases from V and 7 bases from J, with 9 bases between. In DNA form, the CDR3 reads TGCAGTGCTAGGTATCAGTCTGGCTACACCTTC. Encoded protein: CSARYQSGYTF.

This clonotype was counted many times. This chain connects TRBV6-2 or TRBV6-3 to TRBJ2-3, with D unresolved. The CDR3 is made up of 21 amino acids. Germline V lookup: CDR1 MNHEY, CDR2 SVGEGT. V was trimmed by 2 bases and J by 6 bases, leaving 33 bases between them. CDR3 region: CASSYDFLRSETSFLTDTQYF. As DNA, the CDR3 is TGTGCCAGCAGTTACGATTTCCTGAGGTCCGAGACATCTTTTCTCACGGATACGCAGTATTTT.

In its sample, this clonotype was seen many times. The chain combines TRBV11-3 with TRBJ2-2; D perhaps matches TRBD1 (6 bases). Germline CDR1 SGHNT, CDR2 YENEEA. The CDR3 is 14 residues long. V gave up 5 bases and J gave up 8 bases, with 15 bases separating them. CDR3 nucleotide sequence: TGTGCCAGCAGCCGGAAGGGGGTGTCTGGGGAGCTGTTTTTT. Protein sequence: CASSRKGVSGELFF.

This clonotype showed up many times. The chain couples TRBV7-9 to TRBJ2-7; D possibly uses TRBD1 or TRBD2 (5 bases each). Germline V gene data show CDR1 as SEHNR and CDR2 as FQNEAQ (reference sequence). V was pared by 1 base and J by 3 bases, with 7 bases between. CDR3 size: 13 residues. The CDR3 nucleotides read TGTGCCAGCAGCTTAGGGGGGTACTACGAGCAGTACTTC. As protein: CASSLGGYYEQYF.

This clonotype was detected many times. The chain employs TRBV24-1 and TRBJ2-1; TRBD2 is a possible D gene (6 bases). Trimming shortened V by 2 bases and J by 5 bases, and 18 bases separated the two germline ends. Germline V lookup: CDR1 KGHDR, CDR2 SFDVKD. The CDR3 is made up of 17 amino acids. The CDR3 region has the DNA TGTGCCACCAGTGATTCAACAGCCCCGGGAGTCCACAATGAGCAGTTCTTC. Translating gives CATSDSTAPGVHNEQFF.

A word on this clonotype: No conserved phenylalanine or tryptophan ends this CDR3, so it is likely a read error. It is unclear where the CDR3 begins or ends on the DNA, so no DNA is shown, and the CDR3 is as TCRdb lists it. V is TRBV7-9 and J is TRBJ2-3; the table's D call, TRBD1, was not checked against the DNA. The germline gives CDR1 SEHNR, CDR2 FQNEAQ (reference sequence). The CDR3 spans 17 residues, counting both ends. The CDR3: CASSFLSQGDYEQYFGP.

Sample share makes this clonotype medium-sized. The CDR3, as DNA: TGTGCCAGCAGTTTGTTGGGATCCAGCAACGAGCAGTACTTC. Translation: CASSLLGSSNEQYF. The rearrangement links TRBV27 to TRBJ2-7; no firm D call. Trimming left V 3 bases short and J 5 bases short, with 14 bases between. Looked up from germline, CDR1 is MNHEY and CDR2 is SMNVEV (reference sequence). This CDR3 region has 14 residues.

This clonotype was picked up a small number of times. V is TRBV2 and J is TRBJ2-3, with 7 bases fitting TRBD2. This CDR3 contains 13 residues. V lost 7 bases to trimming and J lost 4 bases; unmatched junction nucleotides: 5. Germline V gene lookup returns CDR1 SNHLY and CDR2 FYNNEI. CDR3 in amino acids: CASIAGEADTQYF. The DNA of the CDR3 is TGTGCCAGCATCGCGGGAGAAGCAGATACGCAGTATTTT.